The rows below give T cell receptor beta chains drawn from one sample of a study of T cell responses to AZD1222 COVID-19 vaccine. Libraries were prepared by immunoSEQ multiplex PCR; TCRdb keeps only in-frame clonotypes and omits some of them. The table records 110,000 to 150,000 clones, more than 75% of them present only once. The sequenced sample was peripheral blood, obtained 28 days after the second AZD1222 dose. These receptors all stem from an adult who received the AZD1222 COVID-19 vaccine. Each CDR3 is given with its conserved first and last residue. A D gene is named only where the DNA matches it firmly.

j_call v_call d_call cdr3_aa cdr3_nt
TRBJ1-1 TRBV2 NA CASTPGPRRTEAFF TGTGCCAGCACCCCCGGGCCCCGGAGAACTGAAGCTTTCTTT
TRBJ2-7 TRBV5-1 NA CASSLAGQTYEQYF TGCGCCAGCAGCTTGGCCGGACAGACCTACGAGCAGTACTTC
TRBJ1-1 TRBV18 NA CASSDANTEAFF TGTGCCAGCTCAGACGCTAACACTGAAGCTTTCTTT
TRBJ1-1 TRBV10-1 NA CASSESGQGSTEAFF TGCGCCAGCAGTGAGTCTGGCCAGGGGAGCACTGAAGCTTTCTTT
TRBJ1-2 TRBV18 TRBD1 CASSEGQGNVNYGYTF TGTGCCAGCTCAGAAGGACAGGGCAACGTTAACTATGGCTACACCTTC
TRBJ2-6 TRBV6-2/TRBV6-3 TRBD1 CASSSTGAGANVLTF TGTGCCAGCAGCTCAACAGGGGCTGGGGCCAACGTCCTGACTTTC
TRBJ2-7 TRBV7-2 TRBD2 CASSLTGGLSYEQYF TGTGCCAGCAGCTTAACGGGGGGTCTCTCCTACGAGCAGTACTTC
TRBJ2-5 TRBV7-7 NA CASSLELSPPETQYF TGTGCCAGCAGCTTAGAACTTAGTCCCCCCGAGACCCAGTACTTC
TRBJ2-5 TRBV5-1 NA CASSLGGAASSQETQYF TGCGCCAGCAGCTTGGGAGGGGCAGCGTCATCACAAGAGACCCAGTACTTC
TRBJ1-4 TRBV11-2 TRBD1 CASSFTDRGGEKLFF TGTGCCAGCAGCTTTACGGACAGGGGAGGTGAAAAACTGTTTTTT